The 4 T cell receptor beta chains in this list originate from one sample, sequenced in a study of T-cell memory formation after mild COVID-19. TCRdb analysed the 5' RACE reads with MiXCR anew, one entry per CDR3 protein. This table holds about 90,000 distinct CDR3 sequences, about 13% found once. What was sequenced was PBMCs or a T cell subset sorted from them (not recorded which). These receptors all stem from an adult woman who had mild COVID-19 (a few samples of this study predate the infection). Cell type and time point are not known.

This clonotype showed up just a few times. V is TRBV7-9 and J is TRBJ2-3; TRBD2 agrees at 8 bases. The germline gives CDR1 SEHNR, CDR2 FQNEAQ (reference sequence). The CDR3 totals 19 residues. Trimming removed 2 bases from V and 0 bases from J; junction bases left unmatched: 13. The CDR3: CASSLTHLLADTSTDTQYF. The CDR3 coding sequence is TGTGCCAGCAGCTTAACCCATCTACTAGCGGATACTAGCACAGATACGCAGTATTTT.

The rearrangement uses TRBV4-2 and TRBJ2-5; 10 nucleotides line up with TRBD2. V was clipped by 0 bases and J by 4 bases; unmatched bases: 11. The germline V gene encodes CDR1 LGHNA and CDR2 YNFKEQ. The CDR3 has 18 amino acids. The chain's CDR3 is CASSQEFASGGVSETQYF. The CDR3 DNA reads TGTGCCAGCAGCCAAGAGTTTGCCAGCGGGGGGGTTTCAGAGACCCAGTACTTC.

This clonotype was counted only a few times. V is TRBV7-9 and J is TRBJ1-2; D might be TRBD1 (6 bases). The CDR3 runs to 11 residues. V was pared by 4 bases and J by 7 bases, with 7 bases between. The germline CDR1 and CDR2 sequences are SEHNR and FQNEAQ (reference sequence). CDR3 nucleotide sequence: TGTGCCAGCAGCTCGACAGGTGGCTACACCTTC. The encoded protein is CASSSTGGYTF.

The V gene is TRBV6-2 or TRBV6-3, the J gene TRBJ1-1; no clear D gene. This CDR3 spans 10 amino acids. Trimming removed 8 bases at V and 4 bases at J, with 5 bases between. Germline V gene lookup returns CDR1 MNHEY and CDR2 SVGEGT. The CDR3 loop is CASEGTEAFF. Written as DNA, the CDR3 is TGTGCCAGCGAAGGCACTGAAGCTTTCTTT.